This T cell receptor beta chain appears in the sequencing data of a study of T cells after posttransplantation cyclophosphamide. Treatment was busulfan-fludarabine conditioning, a marrow graft, and cyclophosphamide on days +3 and +4. Ten or more counts support this clone. The antigen is unknown. CDR1 is MNHNY and CDR2 is SVGAGI in the germline V gene (reference sequence). V lost 6 bases and J 4 bases, leaving 10 bases between the germline ends. This CDR3 region has 13 residues. General observations from the study: Skin or GI-infiltrating T cells shared few TRB sequences with blood. Recipient CMV seropositivity and CMV reactivation strongly tracked TRB clonality.

Only in-frame clones appear in the TCRdb table, and some are missing; sequencing was by immunoSEQ multiplex PCR. This sample carries around 3,200 clones and no singletons, and about an eighth goes to the top ten. Sequencing was performed on PBMCs, taken after allogeneic stem cell transplant with posttransplant cyclophosphamide. This chain connects TRBV6-6 to TRBJ1-5, with no clear D. The receptor was isolated from an older female patient who received an allogeneic stem cell transplant from a related donor and was CMV-positive. The graft donor may have contributed some T cells. The CDR3 here is CASRSATNQPQHF. The CDR3 region has the DNA TGTGCCAGCAGGTCCGCTACGAATCAGCCCCAGCATTTT.